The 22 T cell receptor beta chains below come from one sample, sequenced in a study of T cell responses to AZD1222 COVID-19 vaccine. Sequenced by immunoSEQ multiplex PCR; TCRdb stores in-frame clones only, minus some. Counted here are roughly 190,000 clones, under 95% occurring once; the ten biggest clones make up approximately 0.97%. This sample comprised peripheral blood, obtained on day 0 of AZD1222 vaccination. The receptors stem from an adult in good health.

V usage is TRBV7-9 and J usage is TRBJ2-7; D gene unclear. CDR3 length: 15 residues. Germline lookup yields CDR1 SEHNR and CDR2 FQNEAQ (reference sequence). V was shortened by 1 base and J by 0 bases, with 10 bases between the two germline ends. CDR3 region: CASSLDDGPSYEQYF. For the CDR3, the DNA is TGTGCCAGCAGCTTAGACGACGGACCCTCCTACGAGCAGTACTTC.

CDR3 in DNA: TGCGCCAGCAGCTTGGGAAGGCTAGCGGGGGGCGTCCAAGAGACCCAGTACTTC. Translation gives CASSLGRLAGGVQETQYF. V usage is TRBV5-1 and J usage is TRBJ2-5; 11 bases map to TRBD2. This CDR3 comprises 18 residues. V was clipped by 0 bases and J by 1 base; unmatched bases: 8. Germline V gene data show CDR1 as SGHRS and CDR2 as YFSETQ.

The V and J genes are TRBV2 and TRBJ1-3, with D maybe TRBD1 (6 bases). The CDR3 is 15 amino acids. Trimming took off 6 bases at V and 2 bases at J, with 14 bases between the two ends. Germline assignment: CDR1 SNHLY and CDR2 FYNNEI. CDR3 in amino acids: CASRDSGTTGNTIYF. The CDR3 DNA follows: TGTGCCAGCAGGGACTCCGGGACAACTGGAAACACCATATATTTT. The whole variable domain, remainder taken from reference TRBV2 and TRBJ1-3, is EPEVTQTPSHQVTQMGQEVILRCVPISNHLYFYWYRQILGQKVEFLVSFYNNEISEKSEIFDDQFSVERPDGSNFTLKIRSTKLEDSAMYFCASRDSGTTGNTIYFGEGSWLTVV.

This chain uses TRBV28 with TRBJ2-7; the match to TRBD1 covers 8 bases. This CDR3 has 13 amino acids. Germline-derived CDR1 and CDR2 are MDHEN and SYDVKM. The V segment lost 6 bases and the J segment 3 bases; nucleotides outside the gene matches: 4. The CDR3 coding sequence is TGTGCCAGCAGGAATACAGGGGGCTACGAGCAGTACTTC. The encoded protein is CASRNTGGYEQYF. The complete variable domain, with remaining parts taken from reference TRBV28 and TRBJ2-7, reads DVKVTQSSRYLVKRTGEKVFLECVQDMDHENMFWYRQDPGLGLRLIYFSYDVKMKEKGDIPEGYSVSREKKERFSLILESASTNQTSMYLCASRNTGGYEQYFGPGTRLTVT.

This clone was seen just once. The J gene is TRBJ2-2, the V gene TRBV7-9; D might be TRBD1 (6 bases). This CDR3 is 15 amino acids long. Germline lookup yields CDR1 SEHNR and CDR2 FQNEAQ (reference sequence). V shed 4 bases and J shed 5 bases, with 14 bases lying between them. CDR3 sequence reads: CASSSLVGTTGELFF. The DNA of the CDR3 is TGTGCCAGCAGCTCCTTAGTGGGGACAACCGGGGAGCTGTTTTTT.

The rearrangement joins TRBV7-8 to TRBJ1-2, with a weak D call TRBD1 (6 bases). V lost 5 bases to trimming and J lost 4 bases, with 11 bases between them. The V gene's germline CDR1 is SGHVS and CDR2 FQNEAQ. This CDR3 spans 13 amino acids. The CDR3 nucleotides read TGTGCCAGCAGCGGTGCAGGGGTCTATGGCTACACCTTC. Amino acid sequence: CASSGAGVYGYTF. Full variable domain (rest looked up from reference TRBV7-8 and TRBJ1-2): GAGVSQSPRYKVAKRGQDVALRCDPISGHVSLFWYQQALGQGPEFLTYFQNEAQLDKSGLPSDRFFAERPEGSVSTLKIQRTQQEDSAVYLCASSGAGVYGYTFGSGTRLTVV.

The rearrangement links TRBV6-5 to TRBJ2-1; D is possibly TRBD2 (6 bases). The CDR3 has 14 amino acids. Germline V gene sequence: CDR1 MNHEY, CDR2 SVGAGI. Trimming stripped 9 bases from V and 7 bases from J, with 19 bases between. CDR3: CASSSGGLKNEQFF. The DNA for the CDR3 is TGTGCCAGTTCGTCTGGGGGACTTAAGAATGAGCAGTTCTTC.

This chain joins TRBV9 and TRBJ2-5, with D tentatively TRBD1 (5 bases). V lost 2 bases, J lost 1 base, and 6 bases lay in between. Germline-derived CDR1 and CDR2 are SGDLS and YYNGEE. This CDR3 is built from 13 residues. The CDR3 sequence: CASSVQGQETQYF. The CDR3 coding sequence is TGTGCCAGCAGCGTGCAGGGCCAAGAGACCCAGTACTTC.

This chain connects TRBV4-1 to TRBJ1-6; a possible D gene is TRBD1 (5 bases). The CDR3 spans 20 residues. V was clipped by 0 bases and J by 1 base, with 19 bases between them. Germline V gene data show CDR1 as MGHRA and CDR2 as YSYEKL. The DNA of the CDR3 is TGCGCCAGCAGCCAAGATTACGCCGGGAACAGGCATTCCTATAATTCACCCCTCCACTTT. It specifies CASSQDYAGNRHSYNSPLHF.

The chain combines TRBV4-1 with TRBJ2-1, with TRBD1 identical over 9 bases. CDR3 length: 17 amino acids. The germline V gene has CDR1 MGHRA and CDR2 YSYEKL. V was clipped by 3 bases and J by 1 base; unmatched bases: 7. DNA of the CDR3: TGCGCCAGCAGCCAGGTCCCGGGACAGGGTTCCTACAATGAGCAGTTCTTC. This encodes CASSQVPGQGSYNEQFF.

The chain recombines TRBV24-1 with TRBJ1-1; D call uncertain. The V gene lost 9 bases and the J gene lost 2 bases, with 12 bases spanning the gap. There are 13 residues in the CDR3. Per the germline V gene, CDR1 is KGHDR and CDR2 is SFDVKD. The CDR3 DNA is TGTGCCACCCGGGGAAACAGCAACACTGAAGCTTTCTTT. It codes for CATRGNSNTEAFF.

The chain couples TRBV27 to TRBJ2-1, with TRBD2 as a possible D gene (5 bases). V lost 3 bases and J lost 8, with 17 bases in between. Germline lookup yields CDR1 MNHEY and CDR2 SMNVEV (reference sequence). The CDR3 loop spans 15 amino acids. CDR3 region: CASSFAAERYDEQFF. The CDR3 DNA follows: TGTGCCAGCAGTTTCGCAGCGGAGAGGTACGATGAGCAGTTCTTC.

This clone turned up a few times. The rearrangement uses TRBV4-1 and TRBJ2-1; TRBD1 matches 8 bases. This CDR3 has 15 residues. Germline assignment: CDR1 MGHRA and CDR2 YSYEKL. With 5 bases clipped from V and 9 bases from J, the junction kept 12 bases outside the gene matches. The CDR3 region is CASSSGQGSVSEQFF. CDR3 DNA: TGCGCCAGCAGCTCCGGACAGGGTTCTGTCAGTGAGCAGTTCTTC.

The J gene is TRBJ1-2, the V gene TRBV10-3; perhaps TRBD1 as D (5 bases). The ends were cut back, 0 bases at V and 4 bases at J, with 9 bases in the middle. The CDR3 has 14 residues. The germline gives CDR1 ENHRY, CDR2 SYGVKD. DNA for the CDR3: TGTGCCATCAGTGAGTCCAGACAGTTCTATGGCTACACCTTC. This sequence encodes CAISESRQFYGYTF.

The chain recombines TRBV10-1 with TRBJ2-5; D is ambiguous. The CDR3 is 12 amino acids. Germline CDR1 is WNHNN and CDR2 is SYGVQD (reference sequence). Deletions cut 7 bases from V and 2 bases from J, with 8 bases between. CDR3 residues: CASIQIQETQYF. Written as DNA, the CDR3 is TGCGCCAGCATCCAGATACAAGAGACCCAGTACTTC.

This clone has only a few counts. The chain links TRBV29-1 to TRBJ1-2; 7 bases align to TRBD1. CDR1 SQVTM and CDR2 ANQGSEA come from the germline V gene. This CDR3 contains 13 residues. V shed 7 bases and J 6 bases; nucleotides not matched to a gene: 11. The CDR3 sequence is CSAGTAESDGYTF. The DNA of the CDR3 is TGCAGCGCCGGGACAGCCGAATCCGATGGCTACACCTTC.

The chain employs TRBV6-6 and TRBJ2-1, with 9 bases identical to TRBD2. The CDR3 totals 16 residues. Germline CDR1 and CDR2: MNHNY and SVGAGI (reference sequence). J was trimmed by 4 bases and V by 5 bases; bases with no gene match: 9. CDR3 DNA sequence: TGTGCCAGCAGTCCCATTGCGGGGGGGGAATACAATGAGCAGTTCTTC. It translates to CASSPIAGGEYNEQFF.

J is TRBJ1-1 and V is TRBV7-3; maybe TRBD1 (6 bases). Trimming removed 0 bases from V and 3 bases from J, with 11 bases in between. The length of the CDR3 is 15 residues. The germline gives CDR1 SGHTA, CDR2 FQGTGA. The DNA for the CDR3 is TGTGCCAGCAGCTTAACAGGGGGGGAGGACACTGAAGCTTTCTTT. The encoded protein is CASSLTGGEDTEAFF.

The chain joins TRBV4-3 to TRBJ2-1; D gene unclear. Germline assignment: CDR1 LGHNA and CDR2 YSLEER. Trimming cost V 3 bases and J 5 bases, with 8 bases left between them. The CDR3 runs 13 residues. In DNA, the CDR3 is TGCGCCAGCAGCCAGTACACCAACAATGAGCAGTTCTTC. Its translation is CASSQYTNNEQFF.

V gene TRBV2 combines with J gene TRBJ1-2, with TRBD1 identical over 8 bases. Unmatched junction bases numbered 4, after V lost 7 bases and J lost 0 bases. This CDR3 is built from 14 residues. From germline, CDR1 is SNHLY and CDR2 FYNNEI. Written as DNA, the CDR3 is TGTGCCAGCACTGAGGACAGGGCTAACTATGGCTACACCTTC. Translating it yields CASTEDRANYGYTF.

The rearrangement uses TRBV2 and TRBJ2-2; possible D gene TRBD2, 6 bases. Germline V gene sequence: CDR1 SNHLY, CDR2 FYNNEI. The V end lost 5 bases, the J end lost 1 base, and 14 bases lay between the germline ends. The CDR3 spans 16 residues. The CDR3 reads CASSSLRDLNTGELFF. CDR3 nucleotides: TGTGCCAGCAGTTCCCTCCGGGACTTGAACACCGGGGAGCTGTTTTTT.

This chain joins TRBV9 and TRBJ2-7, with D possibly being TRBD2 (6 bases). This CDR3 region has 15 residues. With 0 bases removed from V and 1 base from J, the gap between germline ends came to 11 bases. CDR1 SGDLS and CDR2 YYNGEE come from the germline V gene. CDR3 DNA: TGTGCCAGCAGCGTAGGCGGGATGTCTTCCTACGAGCAGTACTTC. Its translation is CASSVGGMSSYEQYF. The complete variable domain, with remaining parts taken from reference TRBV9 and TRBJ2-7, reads DSGVTQTPKHLITATGQRVTLRCSPRSGDLSVYWYQQSLDQGLQFLIQYYNGEERAKGNILERFSAQQFPDLHSELNLSSLELGDSALYFCASSVGGMSSYEQYFGPGTRLTVT.